This T cell receptor beta chain was recovered during a study of blood T cells in healthy people across ages. Study observations and caveats: Long-lived donors had more naive CD4+ cells and higher diversity than aged donors.

This clonotype showed up just a few times. Its cognate antigen is unknown. Germline CDR1 and CDR2: GTSNPN and SVGIG (reference sequence). The CDR3 is 13 amino acids. V was pared by 3 bases and J by 6 bases, with 9 bases between. PCR was performed a second time for about 7 to 12 cycles using a sample-barcoded 5' primer and a J-beta primer mix. In TCRdb, the 5' RACE reads were re-called with MiXCR into one record per CDR3 protein. Of fewer than 800,000 distinct CDR3 sequences in the sample, approximately 29% were seen once. Researchers collected 9.5 to 10 milliliters of peripheral blood from every single donor.

This clonotype originated in an elderly woman in good health. The sequencing input was blood. The V gene is TRBV30, the J gene TRBJ1-6; D is unresolved. In DNA form, the CDR3 reads TGTGCCTGGAGAGGACGGACTAATTCACCCCTCCACTTT. Translating it yields CAWRGRTNSPLHF.